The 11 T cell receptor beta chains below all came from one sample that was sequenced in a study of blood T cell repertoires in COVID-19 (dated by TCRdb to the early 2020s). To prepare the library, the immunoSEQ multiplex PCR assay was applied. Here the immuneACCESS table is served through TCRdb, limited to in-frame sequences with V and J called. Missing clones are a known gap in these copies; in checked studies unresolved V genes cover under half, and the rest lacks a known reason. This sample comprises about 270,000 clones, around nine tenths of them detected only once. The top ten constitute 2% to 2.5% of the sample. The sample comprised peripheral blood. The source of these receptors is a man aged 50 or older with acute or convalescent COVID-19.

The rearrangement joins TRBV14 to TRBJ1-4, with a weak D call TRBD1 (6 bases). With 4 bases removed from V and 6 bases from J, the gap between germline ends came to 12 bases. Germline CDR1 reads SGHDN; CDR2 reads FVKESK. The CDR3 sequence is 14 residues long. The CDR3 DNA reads TGTGCCAGCAGCCCCGGGACAAGGGATGAAAAACTGTTTTTT. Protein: CASSPGTRDEKLFF.

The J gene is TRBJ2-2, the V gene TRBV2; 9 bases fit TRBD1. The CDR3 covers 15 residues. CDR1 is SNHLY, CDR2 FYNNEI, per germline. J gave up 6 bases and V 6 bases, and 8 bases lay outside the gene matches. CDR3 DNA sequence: TGTGCCAGCAGAGACTACAGGGGGCTAGCCGGGGAGCTGTTTTTT. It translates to CASRDYRGLAGELFF.

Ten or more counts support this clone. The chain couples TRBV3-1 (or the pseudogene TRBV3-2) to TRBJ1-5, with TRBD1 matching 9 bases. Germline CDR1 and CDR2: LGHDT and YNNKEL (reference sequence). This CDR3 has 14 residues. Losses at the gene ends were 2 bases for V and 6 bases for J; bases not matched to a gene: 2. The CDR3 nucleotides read TGTGCCAGCAGCCAAACAGGGGGCTTTCAGCCCCAGCATTTT. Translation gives CASSQTGGFQPQHF.

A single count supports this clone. CDR3 region: CASREYGYQYTDGELFF. The CDR3 nucleotides are TGTGCCAGCAGGGAGTATGGATACCAATATACCGACGGGGAGCTGTTTTTT. The genes are TRBV27 and TRBJ2-2; D ambiguous. Trimming removed 6 bases from V and 7 bases from J, with 24 bases in between. The CDR3 runs 17 residues. The germline gives CDR1 MNHEY, CDR2 SMNVEV (reference sequence).

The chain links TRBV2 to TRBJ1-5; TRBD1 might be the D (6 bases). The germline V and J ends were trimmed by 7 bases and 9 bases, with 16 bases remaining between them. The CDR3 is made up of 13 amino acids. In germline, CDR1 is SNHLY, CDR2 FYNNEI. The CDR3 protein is CASIRNRVTPQHF. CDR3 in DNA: TGTGCCAGCATAAGAAACAGGGTTACGCCCCAGCATTTT.

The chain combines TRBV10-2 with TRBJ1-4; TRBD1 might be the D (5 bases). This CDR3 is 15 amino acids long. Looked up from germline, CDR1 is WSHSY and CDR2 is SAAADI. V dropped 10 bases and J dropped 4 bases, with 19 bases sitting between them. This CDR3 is CATTLDSGGNEKLFF. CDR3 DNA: TGCGCCACCACCCTTGACTCCGGGGGTAATGAAAAACTGTTTTTT.

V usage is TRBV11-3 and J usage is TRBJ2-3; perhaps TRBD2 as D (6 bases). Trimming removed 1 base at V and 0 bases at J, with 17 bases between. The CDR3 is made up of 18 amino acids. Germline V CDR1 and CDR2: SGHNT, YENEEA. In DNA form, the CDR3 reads TGTGCCAGCAGCTTAGGAGGGGAGGCGCGGGCAAGCACAGATACGCAGTATTTT. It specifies CASSLGGEARASTDTQYF.

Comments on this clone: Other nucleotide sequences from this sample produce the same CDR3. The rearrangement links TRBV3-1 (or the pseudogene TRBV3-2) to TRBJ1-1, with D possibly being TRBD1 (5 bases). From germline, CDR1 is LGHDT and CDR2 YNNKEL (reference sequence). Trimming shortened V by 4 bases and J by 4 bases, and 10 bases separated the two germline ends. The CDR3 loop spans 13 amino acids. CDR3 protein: CASSPRRGTEAFF. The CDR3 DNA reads TGTGCCAGCAGCCCCAGGAGGGGCACTGAAGCTTTCTTT.

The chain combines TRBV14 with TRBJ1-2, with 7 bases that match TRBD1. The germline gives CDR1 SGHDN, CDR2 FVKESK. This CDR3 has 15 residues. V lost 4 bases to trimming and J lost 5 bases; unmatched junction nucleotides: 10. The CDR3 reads CASSPGQLLFYGYTF. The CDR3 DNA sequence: TGTGCCAGCAGCCCGGGACAGCTCCTCTTTTATGGCTACACCTTC.

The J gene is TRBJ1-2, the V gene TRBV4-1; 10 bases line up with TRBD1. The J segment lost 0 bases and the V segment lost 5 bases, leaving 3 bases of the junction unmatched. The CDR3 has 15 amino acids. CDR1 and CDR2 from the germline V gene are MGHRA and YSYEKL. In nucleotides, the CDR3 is TGCGCCAGCAGCTTGGGACAGGGGTCTAACTATGGCTACACCTTC. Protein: CASSLGQGSNYGYTF.

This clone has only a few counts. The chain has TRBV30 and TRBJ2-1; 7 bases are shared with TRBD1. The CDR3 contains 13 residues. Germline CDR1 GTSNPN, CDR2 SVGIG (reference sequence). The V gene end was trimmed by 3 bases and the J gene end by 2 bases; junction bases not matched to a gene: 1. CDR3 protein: CAWSQGAYNEQFF. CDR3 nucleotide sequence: TGTGCCTGGAGCCAGGGGGCCTACAATGAGCAGTTCTTC.